Sequencing of this TCR beta chain was carried out in a study of cytomegalovirus exposure and HLA in healthy donors. Study findings and constraints: Earlier findings revealed that most TCR beta V segments proved productive either about 87% or about 30% of the time.

Concerning this clone itself: Its antigen is not known.

Researchers ran the PCR with 60 Vbeta and 13 Jbeta primers. Sequenced by immunoSEQ multiplex PCR; TCRdb stores in-frame clones only, minus some. This sample yields roughly 100,000 clones, of which about 75% are seen a single time; 2.5% belongs to the top ten. This receptor was identified in a man between 40 and 49 years old in good health and CMV-seronegative. Sample: PBMCs.

This chain's CDR3 is CASSATRAGGIDTQYF. CDR3 in DNA: TGTGCCAGCAGCGCAACGAGGGCGGGGGGGATAGATACGCAGTATTTT. This rearrangement joins TRBV9 to TRBJ2-3, with 9 bases lining up with TRBD2. The germline CDR1 and CDR2 sequences are SGDLS and YYNGEE. V dropped 3 bases and J dropped 5; count of bases not matched to a gene: 10. The CDR3 runs 16 residues. The whole variable domain, filled in from reference TRBV9 and TRBJ2-3, reads DSGVTQTPKHLITATGQRVTLRCSPRSGDLSVYWYQQSLDQGLQFLIQYYNGEERAKGNILERFSAQQFPDLHSELNLSSLELGDSALYFCASSATRAGGIDTQYFGPGTRLTVL.